This T cell receptor beta chain derives from a study of blood T cells in healthy people across ages. The wider study: Template switching retrieved approximately one barcoded beta molecule for each two T cells.

This clonotype was seen repeatedly, ten times or more. What it recognizes is unknown. Germline trimming cut 4 bases from V and 4 bases from J; bases unmatched to any gene: 9. The V gene's germline CDR1 is MNHNS and CDR2 SASEGT. CDR3 length: 15 amino acids. Study-level findings and limits: Observed TCR beta diversity showed a strong correlation with the percentage of naive T cells as measured by flow cytometry. The fall in TCR beta diversity per million T cells was roughly linear with age.

A sample-barcoded 5' primer and a J-beta primer mix were used in a second PCR of roughly 7 to 11 cycles. Each cDNA molecule was tagged by a template-switch adaptor that had 12 random nucleotides. Each CDR3 protein is one row after TCRdb ran MiXCR on the 5' RACE reads. The top ten hold 29% of the sample, which has about 280,000 distinct CDR3 sequences, roughly 26% seen once. Sequencing input: blood. The rearrangement links TRBV6-1 to TRBJ1-1; the match to TRBD1 covers 7 bases. The receptor's source is a woman in her 70s in good health. CDR3: CASSVDRVTVTEAFF. In DNA, the CDR3 is TGTGCCAGCAGTGTCGACAGGGTGACGGTCACTGAAGCTTTCTTT.